The clone carrying this T cell receptor (beta chain) was observed once. The antigen is not known. The data were obtained in a study of T cell responses to AZD1222 COVID-19 vaccine. Only in-frame clones appear in the TCRdb table, and some are missing; sequencing was by immunoSEQ multiplex PCR. The table has about 160,000 clones, 80% to 95% seen once. V lost 3 bases, J lost 1 base, and 12 bases lay in between. CDR3 size: 14 residues. CDR1 and CDR2 from the germline V gene are SQVTM and ANQGSEA. Study-wide findings and caveats: Recipients of two AZD1222 doses showed rising Spike-specific TCR breadth and depth.

This TCR derives from an adult who received the AZD1222 COVID-19 vaccine. The sample in question was peripheral blood, obtained 28 days after the second AZD1222 dose. The V and J genes are TRBV29-1 and TRBJ2-5, with D unclear. DNA for the CDR3: TGCAGCGTTGAGCCCAGGAGCCTCCAAGAGACCCAGTACTTC. It translates to CSVEPRSLQETQYF.